This T cell receptor beta chain was sequenced in a study of cytomegalovirus exposure and HLA in healthy donors. Study context: A prior analysis found 95 million to 140 million unique TCR beta sequences from around 190 million T cells.

This PCR relied on a set of 60 Vbeta primers and 13 Jbeta primers. The data were produced by immunoSEQ multiplex PCR, yet TCRdb's version contains in-frame clones alone and is incomplete. The data hold over 110,000 clones, with around 82% observed a single time. The sample consisted of PBMCs. This clonotype was obtained from a female donor in good health and CMV-seronegative.

The CDR3 nucleotides read TGTGCCAGCAGTTTATCCTGGGACAGGACTATGAACACTGAAGCTTTCTTT. Translated, it gives CASSLSWDRTMNTEAFF. This chain uses TRBV28 with TRBJ1-1; 8 bases align to TRBD1. CDR3 length: 17 residues. With V trimmed by 1 base and J by 0 bases, 7 bases remained unmatched. Per the germline V gene, CDR1 is MDHEN and CDR2 is SYDVKM. Drawing the rest from reference TRBV28 and TRBJ1-1, the complete variable domain is DVKVTQSSRYLVKRTGEKVFLECVQDMDHENMFWYRQDPGLGLRLIYFSYDVKMKEKGDIPEGYSVSREKKERFSLILESASTNQTSMYLCASSLSWDRTMNTEAFFGQGTRLTVV.